This T cell receptor (beta chain) was observed in a study of T cell responses to AZD1222 COVID-19 vaccine. Findings and limits, study-wide: Within unmutated variant regions lay the reported targets of nearly half of spike-specific TCRs.

Second-dose recipients at about 4 or about 12 weeks were treated as one pooled group. V shed 0 bases, J shed 3 bases, and the junction held 3 bases outside the gene matches. The CDR3 contains 16 residues. Germline lookup yields CDR1 LNHNV and CDR2 YYDKDF (reference sequence). Repertoires were generated with immunoSEQ multiplex PCR, while TCRdb's copy carries only in-frame clones and drops some. This table holds about 180,000 clones, approximately 86% found once. As regards this clone: Its specificity is unknown.

Here the sequenced sample was peripheral blood, taken 28 days after the second AZD1222 dose. The rearrangement links TRBV15 to TRBJ2-1, with 9 bases identical to TRBD1. The origin of this receptor is an adult who received the AZD1222 COVID-19 vaccine. The CDR3 loop reads CATSRDRGQGYNEQFF. In DNA form, the CDR3 reads TGTGCCACCAGCAGAGATCGGGGACAGGGCTACAATGAGCAGTTCTTC.